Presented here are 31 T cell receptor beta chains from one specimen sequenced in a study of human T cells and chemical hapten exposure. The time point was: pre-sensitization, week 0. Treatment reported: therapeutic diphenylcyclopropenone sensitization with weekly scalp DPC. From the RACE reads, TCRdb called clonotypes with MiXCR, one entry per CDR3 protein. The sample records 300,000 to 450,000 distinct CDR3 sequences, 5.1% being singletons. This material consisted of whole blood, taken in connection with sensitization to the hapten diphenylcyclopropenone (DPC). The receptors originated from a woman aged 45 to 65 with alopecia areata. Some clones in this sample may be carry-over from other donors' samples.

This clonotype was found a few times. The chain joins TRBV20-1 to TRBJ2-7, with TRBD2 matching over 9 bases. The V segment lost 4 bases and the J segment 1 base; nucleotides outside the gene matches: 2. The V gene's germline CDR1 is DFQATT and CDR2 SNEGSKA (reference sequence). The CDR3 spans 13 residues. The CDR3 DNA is TGCAGTGCTACAGCGGGGGGTTCCTACGAGCAGTACTTC. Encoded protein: CSATAGGSYEQYF.

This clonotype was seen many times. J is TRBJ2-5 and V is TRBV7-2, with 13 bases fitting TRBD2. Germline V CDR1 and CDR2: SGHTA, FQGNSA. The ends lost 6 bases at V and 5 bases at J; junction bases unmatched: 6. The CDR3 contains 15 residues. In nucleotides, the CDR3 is TGTGCCAGCAGTAGGACTAGCGGGAGACCCGAGACCCAGTACTTC. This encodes CASSRTSGRPETQYF. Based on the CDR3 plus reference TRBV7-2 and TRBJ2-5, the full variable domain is GAGVSQSPSNKVTEKGKDVELRCDPISGHTALYWYRQSLGQGLEFLIYFQGNSAPDKSGLPSDRFSAERTGGSVSTLTIQRTQQEDSAVYLCASSRTSGRPETQYFGPGTRLLVL.

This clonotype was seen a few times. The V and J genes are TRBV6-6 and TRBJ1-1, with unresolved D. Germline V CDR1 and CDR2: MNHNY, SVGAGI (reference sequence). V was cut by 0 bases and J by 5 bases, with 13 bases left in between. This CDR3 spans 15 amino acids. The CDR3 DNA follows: TGTGCCAGCAGTTACTCCCTAGGGAGGTTTACTGAAGCTTTCTTT. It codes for CASSYSLGRFTEAFF.

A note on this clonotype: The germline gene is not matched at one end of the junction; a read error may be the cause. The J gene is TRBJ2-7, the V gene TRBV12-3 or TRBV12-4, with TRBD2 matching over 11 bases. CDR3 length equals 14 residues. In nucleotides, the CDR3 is TGTGCCAGCAGTCTAGCGGGGGGAGAGTCCGAGCAGTACTTC. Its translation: CASSLAGGESEQYF.

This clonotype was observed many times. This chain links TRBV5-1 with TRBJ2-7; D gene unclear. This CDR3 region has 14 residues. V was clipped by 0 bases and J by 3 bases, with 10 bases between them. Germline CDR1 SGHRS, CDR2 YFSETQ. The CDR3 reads CASSLEGNLYEQYF. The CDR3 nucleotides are TGCGCCAGCAGCTTGGAAGGGAACCTCTACGAGCAGTACTTC. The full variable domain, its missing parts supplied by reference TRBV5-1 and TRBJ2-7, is KAGVTQTPRYLIKTRGQQVTLSCSPISGHRSVSWYQQTPGQGLQFLFEYFSETQRNKGNFPGRFSGRQFSNSRSEMNVSTLELGDSALYLCASSLEGNLYEQYFGPGTRLTVT.

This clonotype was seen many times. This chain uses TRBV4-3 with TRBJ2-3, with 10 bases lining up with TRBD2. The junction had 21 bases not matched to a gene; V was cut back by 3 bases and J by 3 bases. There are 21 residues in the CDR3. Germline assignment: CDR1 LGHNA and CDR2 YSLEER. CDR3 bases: TGCGCCAGCAGCCATGACTGGGCAGCGGGAGGGATGCCGGGGGTTACAGATACGCAGTATTTT. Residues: CASSHDWAAGGMPGVTDTQYF.

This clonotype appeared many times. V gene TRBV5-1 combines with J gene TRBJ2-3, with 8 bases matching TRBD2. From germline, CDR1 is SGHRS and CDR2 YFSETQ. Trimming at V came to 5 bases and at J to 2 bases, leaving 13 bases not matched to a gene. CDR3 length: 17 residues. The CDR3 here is CASSFGRQAGATDTQYF. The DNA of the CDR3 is TGCGCCAGCAGTTTTGGCCGGCAAGCGGGAGCCACAGATACGCAGTATTTT.

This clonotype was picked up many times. The CDR3 bases are TGTGCCAGCAGCTACTTGGGCAGCTCCTACGAGCAGTACTTC. The encoded protein is CASSYLGSSYEQYF. The rearrangement uses TRBV13 and TRBJ2-7; D gene unclear. With 4 bases removed from V and 0 bases from J, the gap between germline ends came to 10 bases. The germline CDR1 and CDR2 sequences are PRHDT and FYEKMQ (reference sequence). CDR3 length equals 14 residues.

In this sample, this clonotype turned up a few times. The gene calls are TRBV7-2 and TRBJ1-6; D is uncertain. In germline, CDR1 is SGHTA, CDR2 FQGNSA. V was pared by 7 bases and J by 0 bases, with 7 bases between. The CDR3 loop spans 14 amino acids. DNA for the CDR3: TGTGCCAGCACAATAACCTCCTATAATTCACCCCTCCACTTT. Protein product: CASTITSYNSPLHF.

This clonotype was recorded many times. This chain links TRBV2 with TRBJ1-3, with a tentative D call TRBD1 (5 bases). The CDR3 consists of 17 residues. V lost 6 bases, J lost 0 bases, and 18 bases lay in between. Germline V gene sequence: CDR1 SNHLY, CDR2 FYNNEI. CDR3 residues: CASRAMGLLSSGNTIYF. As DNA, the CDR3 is TGTGCCAGCAGGGCTATGGGACTCCTGAGCTCTGGAAACACCATATATTTT.

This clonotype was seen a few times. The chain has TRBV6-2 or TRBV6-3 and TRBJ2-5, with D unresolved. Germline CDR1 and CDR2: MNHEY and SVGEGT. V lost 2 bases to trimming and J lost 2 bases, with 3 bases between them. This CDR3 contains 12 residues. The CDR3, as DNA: TGTGCCAGCAGTTACGTACAAGAGACCCAGTACTTC. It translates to CASSYVQETQYF.

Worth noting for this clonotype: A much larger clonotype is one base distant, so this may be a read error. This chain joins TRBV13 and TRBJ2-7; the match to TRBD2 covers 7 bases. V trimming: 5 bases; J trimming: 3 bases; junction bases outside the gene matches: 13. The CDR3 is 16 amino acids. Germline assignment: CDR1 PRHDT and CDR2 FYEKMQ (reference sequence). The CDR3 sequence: CASSPALVGRHYEQYF. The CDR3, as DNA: TGTGCCAGCAGCCCTGCCTTAGTCGGGAGGCACTACGAGCAGTACTTC. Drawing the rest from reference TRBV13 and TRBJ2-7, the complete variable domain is AAGVIQSPRHLIKEKRETATLKCYPIPRHDTVYWYQQGPGQDPQFLISFYEKMQSDKGSIPDRFSAQQFSDYHSELNMSSLELGDSALYFCASSPALVGRHYEQYFGPGTRLTVT.

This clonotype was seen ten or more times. The DNA of the CDR3 is TGTGCCAGCAGTTCCACAACTAGCGGGAGGGCCGGAAGCACAGATACGCAGTATTTT. This translates into CASSSTTSGRAGSTDTQYF. This sequence joins TRBV12-3 or TRBV12-4 and TRBJ2-3, with 13 nucleotides matching TRBD2. With 4 bases clipped from V and 0 bases from J, the junction kept 10 bases outside the gene matches. The CDR3 covers 19 residues.

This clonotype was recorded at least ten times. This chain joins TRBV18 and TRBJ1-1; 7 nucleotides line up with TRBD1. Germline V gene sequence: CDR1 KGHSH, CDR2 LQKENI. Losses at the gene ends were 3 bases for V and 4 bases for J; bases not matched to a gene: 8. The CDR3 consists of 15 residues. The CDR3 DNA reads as TGTGCCAGCTCACCGGGCACAGGGGTGACCACTGAAGCTTTCTTT. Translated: CASSPGTGVTTEAFF.

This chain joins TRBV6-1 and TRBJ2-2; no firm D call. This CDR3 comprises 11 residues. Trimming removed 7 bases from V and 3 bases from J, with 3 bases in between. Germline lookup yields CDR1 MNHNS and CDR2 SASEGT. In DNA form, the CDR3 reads TGTGCCAGCAAGTACACCGGGGAGCTGTTTTTT. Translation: CASKYTGELFF.

The CDR3 coding sequence is TGTGCCAGCTCACCCTTAGCGGGGGGGTACACAGATACGCAGTATTTT. Protein: CASSPLAGGYTDTQYF. This rearrangement joins TRBV18 to TRBJ2-3, with 11 bases lining up with TRBD2. The J segment lost 2 bases and the V segment lost 3 bases, leaving 4 bases of the junction unmatched. The germline gives CDR1 KGHSH, CDR2 LQKENI. There are 16 residues in the CDR3.

The CDR3, as DNA: TGTGCCAGTAGTATAGCTGGGGGCGGTTCTACTGAAGCTTTCTTT. Protein product: CASSIAGGGSTEAFF. The V call is TRBV19, the J call TRBJ1-1, with D perhaps TRBD1 (6 bases). V was trimmed by 1 base and J by 5 bases, leaving 14 bases between them. Germline V gene lookup returns CDR1 LNHDA and CDR2 SQIVND (reference sequence). The CDR3 loop spans 15 amino acids.

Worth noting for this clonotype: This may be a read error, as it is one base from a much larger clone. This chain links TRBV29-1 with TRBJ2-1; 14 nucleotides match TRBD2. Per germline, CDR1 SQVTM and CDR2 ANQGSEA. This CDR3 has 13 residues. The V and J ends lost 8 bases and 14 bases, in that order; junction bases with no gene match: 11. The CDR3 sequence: CSRQTSGRAEEFF. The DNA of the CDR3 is TGCAGCAGGCAGACTAGCGGGAGGGCCGAAGAGTTCTTC.

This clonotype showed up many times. CDR3 loop: CASSSTLGEVFADTQYF. CDR3 DNA sequence: TGTGCCAGCAGCTCAACACTCGGGGAGGTGTTCGCAGATACGCAGTATTTT. The chain recombines TRBV7-2 with TRBJ2-3; TRBD2 might be the D (6 bases). Trimming cost V 4 bases and J 4 bases, with 21 bases left between them. The CDR3 contains 17 residues. Germline assignment: CDR1 SGHTA and CDR2 FQGNSA.

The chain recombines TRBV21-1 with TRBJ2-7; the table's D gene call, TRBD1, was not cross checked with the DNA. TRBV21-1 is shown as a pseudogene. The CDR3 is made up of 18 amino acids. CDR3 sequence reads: CASSKEQAMKSVSYEQYF. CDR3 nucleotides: TGTGCCAGCAGCAAAGAACAGGCCATGAAGTCCGTTTCGTACGAGCAGTACTTC.

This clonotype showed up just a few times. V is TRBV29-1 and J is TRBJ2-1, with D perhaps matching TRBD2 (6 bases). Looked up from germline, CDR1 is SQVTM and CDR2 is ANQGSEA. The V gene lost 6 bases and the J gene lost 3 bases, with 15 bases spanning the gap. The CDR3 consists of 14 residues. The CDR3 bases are TGCAGCGTCCCCCTGGGGCGGGACTACAATGAGCAGTTCTTC. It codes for CSVPLGRDYNEQFF.

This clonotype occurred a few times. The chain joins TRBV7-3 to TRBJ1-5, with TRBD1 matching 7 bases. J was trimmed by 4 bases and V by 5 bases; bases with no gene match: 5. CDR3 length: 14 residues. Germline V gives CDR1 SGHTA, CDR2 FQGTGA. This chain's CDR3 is CASSVTGPNQPQHF. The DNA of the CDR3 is TGTGCCAGCAGCGTGACAGGGCCAAATCAGCCCCAGCATTTT.

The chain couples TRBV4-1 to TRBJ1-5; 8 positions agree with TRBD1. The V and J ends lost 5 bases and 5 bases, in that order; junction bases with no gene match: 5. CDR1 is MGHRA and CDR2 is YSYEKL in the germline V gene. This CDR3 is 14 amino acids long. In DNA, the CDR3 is TGCGCCAGCAGCACAGGGGGAGAGTATCAGCCCCAGCATTTT. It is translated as CASSTGGEYQPQHF.

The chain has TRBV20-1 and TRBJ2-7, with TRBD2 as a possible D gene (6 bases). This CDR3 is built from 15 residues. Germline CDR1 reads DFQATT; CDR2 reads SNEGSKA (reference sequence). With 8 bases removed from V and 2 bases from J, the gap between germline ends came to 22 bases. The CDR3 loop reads CSFPNTGTVTYEQYF. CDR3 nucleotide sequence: TGCAGTTTTCCGAACACCGGGACTGTTACCTACGAGCAGTACTTC.

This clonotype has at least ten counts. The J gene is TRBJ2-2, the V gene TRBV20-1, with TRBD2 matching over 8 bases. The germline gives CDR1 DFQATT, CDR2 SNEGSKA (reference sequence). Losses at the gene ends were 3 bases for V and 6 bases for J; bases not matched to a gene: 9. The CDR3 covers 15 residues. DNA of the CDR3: TGCAGTGCTAGGAGATCCGGGACTAGGGCCGGGGAGCTGTTTTTT. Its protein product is CSARRSGTRAGELFF.

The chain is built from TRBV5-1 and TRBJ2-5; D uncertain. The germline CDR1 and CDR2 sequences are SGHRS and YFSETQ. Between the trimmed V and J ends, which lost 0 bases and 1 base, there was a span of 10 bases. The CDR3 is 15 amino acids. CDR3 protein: CASSLDVGPQETQYF. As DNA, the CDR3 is TGCGCCAGCAGCTTGGATGTCGGACCCCAAGAGACCCAGTACTTC.

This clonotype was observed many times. CDR3 nucleotide sequence: TGTGCCAGCAGTGAAGACCCGGCGGGAGGCCGGGGGGAGACCCAGTACTTC. As protein: CASSEDPAGGRGETQYF. This rearrangement joins TRBV6-1 to TRBJ2-5; 8 bases are a match to TRBD2. CDR1 MNHNS and CDR2 SASEGT come from the germline V gene. V trimming: 1 base; J trimming: 5 bases; junction bases outside the gene matches: 12. This CDR3 spans 17 amino acids.

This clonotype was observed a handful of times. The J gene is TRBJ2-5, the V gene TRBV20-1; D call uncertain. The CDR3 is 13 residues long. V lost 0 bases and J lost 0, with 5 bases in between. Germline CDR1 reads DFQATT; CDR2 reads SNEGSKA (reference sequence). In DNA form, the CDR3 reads TGCAGTGCTAGAGAAGTCTACCAAGAGACCCAGTACTTC. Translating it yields CSAREVYQETQYF.

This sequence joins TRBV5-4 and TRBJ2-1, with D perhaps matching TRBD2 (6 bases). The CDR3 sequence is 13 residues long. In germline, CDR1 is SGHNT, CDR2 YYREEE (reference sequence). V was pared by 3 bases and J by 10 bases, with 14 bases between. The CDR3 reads CASSSVGGLEQFF. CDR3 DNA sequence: TGTGCCAGCAGCTCGGTGGGGGGACTGGAGCAGTTCTTC.

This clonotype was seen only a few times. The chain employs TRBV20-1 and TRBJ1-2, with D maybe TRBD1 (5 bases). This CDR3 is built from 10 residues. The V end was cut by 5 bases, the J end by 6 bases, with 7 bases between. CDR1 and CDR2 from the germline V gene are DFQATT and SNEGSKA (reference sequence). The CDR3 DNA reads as TGCAGTGCTCGGGACGATGGCTACACCTTC. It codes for CSARDDGYTF.

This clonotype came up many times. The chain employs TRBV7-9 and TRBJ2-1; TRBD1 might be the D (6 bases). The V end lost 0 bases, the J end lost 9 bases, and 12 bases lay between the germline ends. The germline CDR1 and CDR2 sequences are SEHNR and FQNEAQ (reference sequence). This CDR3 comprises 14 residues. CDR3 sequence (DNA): TGTGCCAGCAGCTTAGCCCTTCAGGGGCCTGAGCAGTTCTTC. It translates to CASSLALQGPEQFF.